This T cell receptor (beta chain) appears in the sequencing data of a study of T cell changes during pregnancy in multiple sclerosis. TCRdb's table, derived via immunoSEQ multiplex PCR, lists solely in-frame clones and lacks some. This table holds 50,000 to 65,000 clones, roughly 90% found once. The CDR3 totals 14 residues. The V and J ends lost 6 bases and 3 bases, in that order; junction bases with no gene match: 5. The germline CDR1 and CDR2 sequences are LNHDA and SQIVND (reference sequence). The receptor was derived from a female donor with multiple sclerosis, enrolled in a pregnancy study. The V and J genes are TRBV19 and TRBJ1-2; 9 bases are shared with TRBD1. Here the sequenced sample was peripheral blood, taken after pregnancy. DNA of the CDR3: TGTGCCAGTAGCGTTGGACAGGGGTACTATGGCTACACCTTC. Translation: CASSVGQGYYGYTF.